The rows below give T cell receptor beta chains drawn from one sample of a study of cytotoxic CD8 clonotypes in ibrutinib-treated CLL. Sequencing was performed with immunoSEQ multiplex PCR; in TCRdb, only in-frame clones are kept and a portion is missing. The top ten clones hold 15% of a sample with 250,000 or so clones, roughly 70% of them seen once. The source was PBMCs, collected after 24 months of ibrutinib treatment. The source is a human donor with chronic lymphocytic leukemia. CDR3s include the opening cysteine and the closing phenylalanine or tryptophan. D genes are given only for firm matches. The size of a clone is reported for some rows only, either as once, few or many, or as a class for expanded clones.

d_call: -; j_call: TRBJ1-5; v_call: TRBV18; clone_size: -; cdr3_length: 12; cdr3_nt: TGTGCCAGCTCACCACCGGACCAGCCCCAGCATTTT; cdr3_aa: CASSPPDQPQHF
d_call: TRBD2; j_call: TRBJ2-1; v_call: TRBV27; clone_size: -; cdr3_length: 18; cdr3_nt: TGTGCCAGCAGTCCGCTGACTAGCGGGAGAGGGTTTAACAATGAGCAGTTCTTC; cdr3_aa: CASSPLTSGRGFNNEQFF
d_call: -; j_call: TRBJ2-7; v_call: TRBV5-1; clone_size: -; cdr3_length: 15; cdr3_nt: TGCGCCAGCACCAGGTCGGGGGTAACCATCGGGGAGCAGTACTTC; cdr3_aa: CASTRSGVTIGEQYF
d_call: TRBD1; j_call: TRBJ2-3; v_call: TRBV7-2; clone_size: -; cdr3_length: 12; cdr3_nt: TGTGCCAGCAGCCCCGACAGGGTGGAAAGGTATTTT; cdr3_aa: CASSPDRVERYF
d_call: -; j_call: TRBJ2-6; v_call: TRBV10-3; clone_size: few; cdr3_length: 17; cdr3_nt: TGTGCCATCAGTGAGGCAGGGAAACACTCTGGGGCCAACGTCCTGACTTTC; cdr3_aa: CAISEAGKHSGANVLTF
d_call: -; j_call: TRBJ1-1; v_call: TRBV27; clone_size: -; cdr3_length: 16; cdr3_nt: TGTGCCAGCAGTTTATTTTCCAGGGGCCCGGACACTGAAGCTTTCTTT; cdr3_aa: CASSLFSRGPDTEAFF
d_call: -; j_call: TRBJ1-4; v_call: TRBV7-9; clone_size: -; cdr3_length: 15; cdr3_nt: TGTGCCAGCAGCTCCTCCGGGGGGGCACTTGAAAAACTGTTTTTT; cdr3_aa: CASSSSGGALEKLFF
d_call: -; j_call: TRBJ2-2; v_call: TRBV30; clone_size: -; cdr3_length: 11; cdr3_nt: TGTGCCTGGACGGAGTACGGGGAGCTGTTTTTT; cdr3_aa: CAWTEYGELFF
d_call: -; j_call: TRBJ2-3; v_call: TRBV7-9; clone_size: -; cdr3_length: 15; cdr3_nt: TGTGCCAGCAGCTTAGGACAGTCAGAGACAGATACGCAGTATTTT; cdr3_aa: CASSLGQSETDTQYF
d_call: -; j_call: TRBJ2-6; v_call: TRBV28; clone_size: few; cdr3_length: 19; cdr3_nt: TGTGCCAGCAGTTTTATCACAGGGGTCGCGGGATCTGGGGCCAACGTCCTGACTTTC; cdr3_aa: CASSFITGVAGSGANVLTF
d_call: -; j_call: TRBJ2-7; v_call: TRBV2; clone_size: -; cdr3_length: 15; cdr3_nt: TGTGCCAGCAGCGTGGGTGGGGCGACCTCCTACGAGCAGTACTTC; cdr3_aa: CASSVGGATSYEQYF
d_call: -; j_call: TRBJ2-7; v_call: TRBV6-1; clone_size: -; cdr3_length: 14; cdr3_nt: TGTGCCAGCACTCAACAGTTCAACTCCTACGAGCAGTACTTC; cdr3_aa: CASTQQFNSYEQYF